This TCR beta chain was sequenced during a study of regulatory T cells in long-lasting Graves disease. Researchers made TCR beta libraries by using iRepertoire HTBI primers and running Arm-PCR on CDR3 regions. TCRdb used MiXCR to reprocess the multiplex PCR reads, holding one entry per CDR3 protein. Of approximately 270,000 distinct CDR3 sequences listed, about 18% are singletons. As for time point: newly diagnosed GD, antithyroid drugs for less than 3 months. The TCR library used RNA extracted from PBMCs. The CDR3 has 14 amino acids. Germline CDR1 DFQATT, CDR2 SNEGSKA (reference sequence). V lost 3 bases, J lost 7 bases, and 5 bases stayed unmatched. This clonotype was counted only a few times. These same records also appear under a second study, on T cells in Graves' hyperthyroidism and ophthalmopathy. As reported in that work: A 13 V-J model separated ophthalmopathy from stable hyperthyroidism.

The sequence was collected from a woman under 40 with Graves disease. The chain combines TRBV20-1 with TRBJ1-4, with 10 bases fitting TRBD1. The material was peripheral blood mononuclear cells (PBMCs), obtained at new diagnosis, from a patient treated with antithyroid drugs. The CDR3 nucleotides are TGCAGTGCTAGGGCCGGGACAGGGGTTGAAAAACTGTTTTTT. As protein: CSARAGTGVEKLFF.